Each of the 32 T cell receptor beta chains below was sequenced from the same sample in a study of T cells in localized non-small cell lung cancer. Profiled with immunoSEQ multiplex PCR; TCRdb holds only in-frame clones, not every one. This table holds 2,000 or so clones, 37% found once. The source material was lung tumor tissue, sampled before any cancer treatment. The receptor source for this set is a female donor at least 60 years old with stage I lung adenocarcinoma.

This clone turned up a few times. The chain recombines TRBV14 with TRBJ1-2; TRBD1 matches at 9 bases. CDR3 length equals 13 residues. Per germline, CDR1 SGHDN and CDR2 FVKESK. V trimming: 4 bases; J trimming: 8 bases; junction bases outside the gene matches: 5. CDR3 sequence (DNA): TGTGCCAGCAGCCTCGGGACAGGGTTAGGCTACACCTTC. Translation gives CASSLGTGLGYTF.

As DNA, the CDR3 is TGTGCCAGTAATGGGGGAAGAATGGCGGTTAATGAGCAGTTCTTC. Translated, it gives CASNGGRMAVNEQFF. This sequence joins TRBV19 and TRBJ2-1; either TRBD1 or TRBD2 may fit D (5 bases each). The CDR3 consists of 15 residues. Germline lookup yields CDR1 LNHDA and CDR2 SQIVND (reference sequence). V was pared by 7 bases and J by 7 bases, with 20 bases between.

A few counts support this clone. The chain recombines TRBV9 with TRBJ2-7, with unresolved D. CDR3 size: 15 residues. Germline CDR1 and CDR2: SGDLS and YYNGEE. Deletions cut 4 bases from V and 0 bases from J, with 14 bases between. This CDR3 reads CASSPTSTSSYEQYF. The CDR3 nucleotides are TGTGCCAGCAGCCCGACGTCCACGAGCTCCTACGAGCAGTACTTC. The entire variable domain, with the rest obtained from reference TRBV9 and TRBJ2-7, is as follows: DSGVTQTPKHLITATGQRVTLRCSPRSGDLSVYWYQQSLDQGLQFLIQYYNGEERAKGNILERFSAQQFPDLHSELNLSSLELGDSALYFCASSPTSTSSYEQYFGPGTRLTVT.

The chain has TRBV30 and TRBJ1-1, with D perhaps TRBD1 (5 bases). This CDR3 is 14 amino acids long. Trimming took off 2 bases at V and 4 bases at J, with 14 bases between the two ends. Germline V gene data show CDR1 as GTSNPN and CDR2 as SVGIG (reference sequence). CDR3 sequence reads: CAWSTQGIVTEAFF. CDR3 DNA: TGTGCCTGGAGTACCCAGGGAATAGTCACTGAAGCTTTCTTT.

This clone has only a few counts. V usage is TRBV11-3 and J usage is TRBJ1-1, with D possibly being TRBD1 (5 bases). Trimming cost V 2 bases and J 3 bases, with 10 bases left between them. This CDR3 is 14 amino acids long. Germline lookup yields CDR1 SGHNT and CDR2 YENEEA. The CDR3 coding sequence is TGTGCCAGCAGCTTATTTGACAGTGACACTGAAGCTTTCTTT. Translated, it gives CASSLFDSDTEAFF.

The chain couples TRBV25-1 to TRBJ1-3; D may be TRBD1 (5 bases). The length of the CDR3 is 16 residues. V was shortened by 5 bases and J by 4 bases, with 18 bases between the two germline ends. Germline V CDR1 and CDR2: MGHDK, SYGVNS. Here the CDR3 reads CASSSGGRRQGNTIYF. The CDR3 DNA is TGTGCCAGCAGTTCCGGGGGACGGCGCCAAGGAAACACCATATATTTT.

The sample holds a few counts of this clone. This sequence joins TRBV9 and TRBJ1-2; TRBD1 might be the D (5 bases). The CDR3 totals 15 residues. Trimming took 5 bases from V and 2 from J, leaving 16 bases between them. CDR1 is SGDLS and CDR2 is YYNGEE in the germline V gene. Here the CDR3 reads CASRPQAYPNYGYTF. CDR3 nucleotide sequence: TGTGCCAGCAGACCACAGGCGTACCCGAACTATGGCTACACCTTC.

This chain connects TRBV29-1 to TRBJ1-4; 7 nucleotides match TRBD1. V lost 5 bases and J lost 12; bases outside the gene matches: 9. The CDR3 has 12 amino acids. CDR1 and CDR2 (germline): SQVTM, ANQGSEA. The CDR3 loop reads CSVMGQLGQLFF. CDR3 nucleotide sequence: TGCAGCGTTATGGGACAGCTAGGCCAACTGTTTTTT.

This clone was found a few times. The chain recombines TRBV6-8 with TRBJ1-6; 7 bases align to TRBD1. After removal of 6 bases from V and 10 bases from J, the junction contained 9 bases not matched to a gene. Germline CDR1 is MNHGY and CDR2 is SAAAGT. The CDR3 is 14 residues long. CDR3 coding DNA: TGTGCCAGCAGACGACAGGGCAGGCCCTCACCCCTCCACTTT. This gives the protein CASRRQGRPSPLHF.

V usage is TRBV14 and J usage is TRBJ1-1; unclear D gene. Trimming shortened V by 3 bases and J by 6 bases, and 17 bases separated the two germline ends. The CDR3 length is 15 residues. The germline V gene encodes CDR1 SGHDN and CDR2 FVKESK. The CDR3 here is CASSQGGALLPEAFF. CDR3 nucleotides: TGTGCCAGCAGCCAGGGCGGAGCGCTCCTTCCTGAAGCTTTCTTT.

The CDR3 loop reads CATPRDRERTEAFF. Written as DNA, the CDR3 is TGTGCCACCCCCAGGGACAGGGAGAGAACTGAAGCTTTCTTT. The V and J genes are TRBV19 and TRBJ1-1, with TRBD1 identical over 9 bases. J lost 5 bases, V lost 10 bases, and 11 bases had no gene match. Looked up from germline, CDR1 is LNHDA and CDR2 is SQIVND (reference sequence). This CDR3 is 14 amino acids long.

The sample holds a few counts of this clone. Germline is not matched at one junction end, which may reflect a read error. The chain carries TRBV11-3 and TRBJ2-7; tentatively, D is TRBD2 (8 bases). Germline-derived CDR1 and CDR2 are SGHNT and YENEEA. CDR3 length: 14 amino acids. This chain's CDR3 is CASSLRGPWASGRF. CDR3 DNA sequence: TGTGCCAGCAGCTTAAGGGGGCCTTGGGCTAGCGGGCGCTTC.

This chain links TRBV19 with TRBJ2-3; TRBD1 agrees at 7 bases. The CDR3 consists of 12 residues. The trim removed 8 bases at V and 5 bases at J, leaving 4 bases unmatched. Germline V gene lookup returns CDR1 LNHDA and CDR2 SQIVND (reference sequence). The CDR3 DNA is TGTGCCAGTCGAAGGGGGCTAGATACGCAGTATTTT. It codes for CASRRGLDTQYF. Based on the CDR3 plus reference TRBV19 and TRBJ2-3, the full variable domain is DGGITQSPKYLFRKEGQNVTLSCEQNLNHDAMYWYRQDPGQGLRLIYYSQIVNDFQKGDIAEGYSVSREKKESFPLTVTSAQKNPTAFYLCASRRGLDTQYFGPGTRLTVL.

V and J are TRBV11-3 and TRBJ2-7, with TRBD2 matching over 9 bases. CDR1 and CDR2 from the germline V gene are SGHNT and YENEEA. The CDR3 length is 14 residues. V trimming: 4 bases; J trimming: 3 bases; junction bases outside the gene matches: 4. The CDR3 region has the DNA TGTGCCAGCAGCTATAATAGCGGGGGCTACGAGCAGTACTTC. This codes for CASSYNSGGYEQYF.

V usage is TRBV29-1 and J usage is TRBJ1-2; 8 bases are shared with TRBD1. The CDR3 is 12 residues long. Germline V gives CDR1 SQVTM, CDR2 ANQGSEA. The V and J ends lost 5 bases and 5 bases, in that order; junction bases with no gene match: 4. In DNA form, the CDR3 reads TGCAGCGTTAGGACAGGGCTATATGGCTACACCTTC. Residues: CSVRTGLYGYTF. The variable domain in full, completed from reference TRBV29-1 and TRBJ1-2, reads SAVISQKPSRDICQRGTSLTIQCQVDSQVTMMFWYRQQPGQSLTLIATANQGSEATYESGFVIDKFPISRPNLTFSTLTVSNMSPEDSSIYLCSVRTGLYGYTFGSGTRLTVV.

The genes are TRBV28 and TRBJ2-7, with 10 positions matching TRBD2. Germline CDR1 and CDR2: MDHEN and SYDVKM. CDR3 size: 14 residues. The trim removed 6 bases at V and 2 bases at J, leaving 4 bases unmatched. The CDR3 here is CASSSGLATYEQYF. CDR3 coding DNA: TGTGCCAGCAGCTCGGGACTAGCGACCTACGAGCAGTACTTC.

The rearrangement links TRBV28 to TRBJ2-7; D is unclear. Trimming shortened V by 8 bases and J by 5 bases, and 13 bases separated the two germline ends. The CDR3 is made up of 12 amino acids. Germline V gene data show CDR1 as MDHEN and CDR2 as SYDVKM. CDR3 DNA sequence: TGTGCCAGCTCCAGGAGCCAGGACGAGCAGTACTTC. It is translated as CASSRSQDEQYF.

V is TRBV14 and J is TRBJ2-2; 8 bases are shared with TRBD2. Germline CDR1 reads SGHDN; CDR2 reads FVKESK. Trimming took 0 bases from V and 2 from J; bases not matched to a gene: 8. This CDR3 is built from 18 residues. In DNA, the CDR3 is TGTGCCAGCAGCCAAGATGAAGTGCGGGAGGTTAACACCGGGGAGCTGTTTTTT. This encodes CASSQDEVREVNTGELFF.

This clone was observed a few times. The chain employs TRBV11-3 and TRBJ2-7; D perhaps matches TRBD2 (5 bases). Trimming removed 2 bases at V and 0 bases at J, with 8 bases between. The CDR3 is made up of 14 amino acids. The V gene's germline CDR1 is SGHNT and CDR2 YENEEA. The CDR3 DNA is TGTGCCAGCAGCTTATCCGGGAACTCCTACGAGCAGTACTTC. Its protein is CASSLSGNSYEQYF.

The chain carries TRBV19 and TRBJ1-1; 9 bases are shared with TRBD1. V trimming: 10 bases; J trimming: 10 bases; junction bases outside the gene matches: 10. Per the germline V gene, CDR1 is LNHDA and CDR2 is SQIVND (reference sequence). This CDR3 has 12 residues. CDR3 in amino acids: CATRDRDASAFF. In DNA, the CDR3 is TGTGCCACCCGGGACAGGGATGCGTCAGCTTTCTTT.

This clone has a single count. This chain connects TRBV18 to TRBJ1-1; a possible D gene is TRBD1 (5 bases). This CDR3 has 13 amino acids. Deletions cut 3 bases from V and 0 bases from J, with 5 bases between. CDR1 and CDR2 (germline): KGHSH, LQKENI. CDR3 sequence reads: CASSPTVNTEAFF. The DNA of the CDR3 is TGTGCCAGCTCACCGACAGTGAACACTGAAGCTTTCTTT.

In this sample, this clone is medium-sized. The CDR3 DNA follows: TGTGCCAGCAGTAAGGGAACAGCAGCCTACGAGCAGTACTTC. It is translated as CASSKGTAAYEQYF. The rearrangement joins TRBV6-8 to TRBJ2-7; D call uncertain. This CDR3 comprises 14 residues. V lost 5 bases and J lost 2, with 13 bases in between. Germline values: CDR1 MNHGY, CDR2 SAAAGT.

Notes on this clone: A nucleotide was unread or ambiguous, so the corresponding amino acid is written X. The chain joins TRBV19 to TRBJ1-3; maybe TRBD1 (6 bases). The CDR3 consists of 14 residues. Between the trimmed V and J ends, which lost 10 bases and 0 bases, there was a span of 13 bases. The V gene's germline CDR1 is LNHDA and CDR2 SQIVND (reference sequence). The CDR3 loop reads CAXNRDTSGNTIYF. As DNA, the CDR3 is TGTGCCARTAACCGGGACACCTCTGGAAACACCATATATTTT.

This clone was seen more than once but under ten times. The rearrangement links TRBV11-3 to TRBJ2-1, with 14 bases that match TRBD2. Germline V gene lookup returns CDR1 SGHNT and CDR2 YENEEA. Losses at the gene ends were 5 bases for V and 7 bases for J; bases not matched to a gene: 7. CDR3 length: 16 amino acids. The CDR3 DNA reads TGTGCCAGCAGCGCGGGACTAGCGGGAGTATCAAATGAGCAGTTCTTC. Residues: CASSAGLAGVSNEQFF.

The chain employs TRBV14 and TRBJ2-4; D not certain. V dropped 3 bases and J dropped 9 bases, with 12 bases sitting between them. Germline loops: CDR1 SGHDN, CDR2 FVKESK. The CDR3 is 13 residues long. CDR3: CASSQVRYGIQYF. CDR3 sequence (DNA): TGTGCCAGCAGCCAGGTACGGTACGGCATTCAGTACTTC.

The rearrangement uses TRBV15 and TRBJ2-1; 8 bases are shared with TRBD2. Germline V gene data show CDR1 as LNHNV and CDR2 as YYDKDF (reference sequence). The J segment lost 4 bases and the V segment lost 1 base, leaving 6 bases of the junction unmatched. This CDR3 contains 16 residues. The CDR3 DNA reads TGTGCCACCAGCAGAGCACGGGGGGGGCTATACAATGAGCAGTTCTTC. Its protein is CATSRARGGLYNEQFF.

The chain carries TRBV30 and TRBJ1-3, with D unresolved. In germline, CDR1 is GTSNPN, CDR2 SVGIG (reference sequence). The germline V and J ends were trimmed by 0 bases and 0 bases, with 6 bases remaining between them. The CDR3 is 14 amino acids. The CDR3 sequence: CAWSVRLSGNTIYF. The CDR3 bases are TGTGCCTGGAGTGTCAGGCTCTCTGGAAACACCATATATTTT.

This clone was counted once. V gene TRBV12-5 combines with J gene TRBJ1-1, with a tentative D call TRBD1 (6 bases). CDR1 LGHNT and CDR2 FRNRAP come from the germline V gene. The ends were cut back, 4 bases at V and 0 bases at J, with 24 bases in the middle. The CDR3 is 19 residues long. In DNA, the CDR3 is TGTGCTAGTGGTTGGTTGAACCAGGTGGGGGCTTCCATGAACACTGAAGCTTTCTTT. It is translated as CASGWLNQVGASMNTEAFF.

In this sample, this clone is medium-sized. The chain couples TRBV11-3 to TRBJ2-1, with TRBD2 matching 13 bases. Trimming cost V 4 bases and J 4 bases; bases outside gene matches: 4. This CDR3 is 16 amino acids long. The germline V gene has CDR1 SGHNT and CDR2 YENEEA. This CDR3 reads CASSYTSGREYNEQFF. The CDR3 DNA sequence: TGTGCCAGCAGCTATACTAGCGGGAGGGAGTACAATGAGCAGTTCTTC. Using reference TRBV11-3 and TRBJ2-1 for the parts outside the CDR3, the full variable domain is EAGVVQSPRYKIIEKKQPVAFWCNPISGHNTLYWYLQNLGQGPELLIRYENEEAVDDSQLPKDRFSAERLKGVDSTLKIQPAELGDSAVYLCASSYTSGREYNEQFFGPGTRLTVL.

V usage is TRBV30 and J usage is TRBJ2-5, with TRBD2 matching over 7 bases. Per germline, CDR1 GTSNPN and CDR2 SVGIG (reference sequence). After removal of 0 bases from V and 4 bases from J, the junction contained 2 bases not matched to a gene. The CDR3 sequence is 13 residues long. The CDR3: CAWSVIAGETQYF. For the CDR3, the DNA is TGTGCCTGGAGTGTCATAGCGGGAGAGACCCAGTACTTC.

This clone has only a few counts. This chain joins TRBV9 and TRBJ2-7; 11 bases line up with TRBD1. CDR1 and CDR2 (germline): SGDLS, YYNGEE. The ends lost 0 bases at V and 7 bases at J; junction bases unmatched: 6. CDR3 length: 15 amino acids. The DNA for the CDR3 is TGTGCCAGCAGCGTAGGGACAGGGGGCCTGAAGGAGCAGTACTTC. This gives the protein CASSVGTGGLKEQYF.

In its sample, this clone is medium-sized (0.01 to 0.1%). The chain employs TRBV9 and TRBJ2-5, with TRBD2 identical over 9 bases. Germline V gives CDR1 SGDLS, CDR2 YYNGEE. The CDR3 runs to 16 residues. After removal of 2 bases from V and 6 bases from J, the junction contained 11 bases not matched to a gene. This CDR3 reads CASSVGSGGSGKTQYF. DNA for the CDR3: TGTGCCAGCAGCGTTGGTAGCGGGGGTTCTGGGAAGACCCAGTACTTC.